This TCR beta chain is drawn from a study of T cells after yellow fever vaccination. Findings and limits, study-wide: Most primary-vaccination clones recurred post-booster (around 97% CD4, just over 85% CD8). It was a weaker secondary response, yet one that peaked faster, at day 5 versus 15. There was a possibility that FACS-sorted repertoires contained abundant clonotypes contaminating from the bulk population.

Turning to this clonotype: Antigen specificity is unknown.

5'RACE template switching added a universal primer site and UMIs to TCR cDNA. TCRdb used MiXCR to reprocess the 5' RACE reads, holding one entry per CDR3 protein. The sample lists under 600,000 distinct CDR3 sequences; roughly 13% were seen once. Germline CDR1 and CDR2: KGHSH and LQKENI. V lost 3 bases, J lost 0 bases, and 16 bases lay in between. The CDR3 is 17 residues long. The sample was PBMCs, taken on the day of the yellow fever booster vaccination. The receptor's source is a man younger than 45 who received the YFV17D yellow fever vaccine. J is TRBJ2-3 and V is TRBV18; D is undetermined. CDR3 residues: CASSPNLIRRSTDTQYF. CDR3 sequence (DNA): TGTGCCAGCTCACCCAATCTGATCAGGAGAAGCACAGATACGCAGTATTTT.